This T cell receptor beta chain originates from a study of OX40 agonist ivuxolimab in advanced cancers. Sequencing used immunoSEQ multiplex PCR; TCRdb keeps in-frame clones, though not all of them. The table lists around 60,000 clones, roughly 89% of them singletons. The V end lost 7 bases, the J end lost 6 bases, and 19 bases lay between the germline ends. This CDR3 has 14 residues. Per the germline V gene, CDR1 is PRHDT and CDR2 is FYEKMQ (reference sequence). V usage is TRBV13 and J usage is TRBJ2-7; D is ambiguous. The clonotype originates from an adult with an advanced solid tumor such as melanoma, head and neck, liver or kidney cancer. The specimen comprised CD4+ or CD8+ T cells sorted from blood, sampled in a trial of the OX40 agonist ivuxolimab. The CDR3 DNA reads TGTGCCAGCACCTACTCGGGCTCCCGCCTCGAGCAGTACTTC. The encoded protein is CASTYSGSRLEQYF.